Following are 25 T cell receptor beta chains from one sample sequenced in a study of PD-1 blockade in mismatch repair-deficient tumors. TCRdb's copy holds only in-frame clones and misses some; the assay was immunoSEQ multiplex PCR. The sample includes more than 15,000 clones, 80% to 85% of them seen just once. The sample was PBMCs, taken 4 weeks after starting pembrolizumab. These receptors all come from an adult with mismatch repair-deficient cancer.

This clone was picked up a small number of times. The V and J genes are TRBV6-1 and TRBJ1-4; 9 bases align to TRBD1. V shed 5 bases and J 6 bases; nucleotides not matched to a gene: 1. Germline-derived CDR1 and CDR2 are MNHNS and SASEGT. The CDR3 spans 13 residues. The CDR3 nucleotides are TGTGCCAGCAGTAGGGACAGGGATGAAAAACTGTTTTTT. This codes for CASSRDRDEKLFF.

This clone showed up just a few times. Other DNA sequences in this sample translate to the same CDR3. V and J are TRBV9 and TRBJ2-1, with D unresolved. Trimming removed 2 bases at V and 0 bases at J, with 9 bases between. Germline CDR1 SGDLS, CDR2 YYNGEE. The CDR3 is 15 residues long. In nucleotides, the CDR3 is TGTGCCAGCAGCGTCACGGAGAGCTCCTACAATGAGCAGTTCTTC. This sequence encodes CASSVTESSYNEQFF.

A few counts support this clone. The V and J genes are TRBV2 and TRBJ2-7, with a tentative D call TRBD2 (6 bases). Looked up from germline, CDR1 is SNHLY and CDR2 is FYNNEI. Trimming left V 7 bases short and J 2 bases short, with 15 bases between. This CDR3 has 14 residues. The CDR3 sequence is CASKLAVPTYEQYF. The CDR3 region has the DNA TGTGCCAGCAAGTTAGCGGTTCCTACCTACGAGCAGTACTTC.

The chain is built from TRBV5-1 and TRBJ2-6; D is ambiguous. Germline V gives CDR1 SGHRS, CDR2 YFSETQ. With 0 bases removed from V and 3 bases from J, the gap between germline ends came to 7 bases. The CDR3 is 15 residues long. DNA for the CDR3: TGCGCCAGCAGCTTGGCAGTTTTTGGGGCCAACGTCCTGACTTTC. Translated, it gives CASSLAVFGANVLTF.

The chain couples TRBV6-6 to TRBJ1-4; possibly TRBD1 for D (6 bases). In germline, CDR1 is MNHNY, CDR2 SVGAGI (reference sequence). Trimming cost V 2 bases and J 8 bases, with 15 bases left between them. The CDR3 has 15 residues. In DNA, the CDR3 is TGTGCCAGCAGTTACCCGCCAGGGGTATTAGAAAAACTGTTTTTT. Protein: CASSYPPGVLEKLFF.

The V gene is TRBV6-5, the J gene TRBJ2-3, with 9 bases matching TRBD1. The trim removed 8 bases at V and 6 bases at J, leaving 12 bases unmatched. CDR1 MNHEY and CDR2 SVGAGI come from the germline V gene. CDR3 length: 15 residues. CDR3 nucleotide sequence: TGTGCCAGCCCCCCCGGGACAGGGAGTTTCGATACGCAGTATTTT. It specifies CASPPGTGSFDTQYF.

V usage is TRBV5-1 and J usage is TRBJ2-2; D remains ambiguous. V lost 4 bases to trimming and J lost 3 bases, with 10 bases between them. Germline values: CDR1 SGHRS, CDR2 YFSETQ. This CDR3 comprises 14 residues. CDR3: CASSTSPYTGELFF. The CDR3 nucleotides are TGCGCCAGCAGCACGAGCCCCTACACCGGGGAGCTGTTTTTT.

This clone came up once. The genes are TRBV5-1 and TRBJ2-3, with 12 bases aligning to TRBD2. Per germline, CDR1 SGHRS and CDR2 YFSETQ. V gave up 4 bases and J gave up 5 bases; unmatched junction bases: 8. The CDR3 length is 16 residues. CDR3 coding DNA: TGCGCCAGCAGCGAACAGGGGGGACTAGCGGGAGATACGCAGTATTTT. Translating it yields CASSEQGGLAGDTQYF. Full variable domain (outside the CDR3, taken from reference TRBV5-1 and TRBJ2-3): KAGVTQTPRYLIKTRGQQVTLSCSPISGHRSVSWYQQTPGQGLQFLFEYFSETQRNKGNFPGRFSGRQFSNSRSEMNVSTLELGDSALYLCASSEQGGLAGDTQYFGPGTRLTVL.

V usage is TRBV9 and J usage is TRBJ1-1; no firm D call. Germline assignment: CDR1 SGDLS and CDR2 YYNGEE. This CDR3 contains 15 residues. V lost 0 bases to trimming and J lost 0 bases, with 9 bases between them. In nucleotides, the CDR3 is TGTGCCAGCAGCGTAGGTTGGCGGATGAACACTGAAGCTTTCTTT. It translates to CASSVGWRMNTEAFF.

This chain connects TRBV4-1 to TRBJ1-1, with D maybe TRBD1 (5 bases). There are 15 residues in the CDR3. Germline CDR1 reads MGHRA; CDR2 reads YSYEKL. The germline V and J ends were trimmed by 2 bases and 0 bases, with 10 bases remaining between them. The CDR3 is CASSQSPTVNTEAFF. The CDR3 nucleotides are TGCGCCAGCAGCCAAAGTCCGACAGTGAACACTGAAGCTTTCTTT.

V usage is TRBV5-1 and J usage is TRBJ1-1, with 9 positions matching TRBD1. This CDR3 is built from 16 residues. The germline V gene has CDR1 SGHRS and CDR2 YFSETQ. With 4 bases clipped from V and 1 base from J, the junction kept 8 bases outside the gene matches. CDR3 amino acids: CASSIGQGLPNTEAFF. CDR3 nucleotide sequence: TGCGCCAGCAGCATCGGACAGGGGCTACCGAACACTGAAGCTTTCTTT. Drawing the rest from reference TRBV5-1 and TRBJ1-1, the complete variable domain is KAGVTQTPRYLIKTRGQQVTLSCSPISGHRSVSWYQQTPGQGLQFLFEYFSETQRNKGNFPGRFSGRQFSNSRSEMNVSTLELGDSALYLCASSIGQGLPNTEAFFGQGTRLTVV.

This sequence joins TRBV12-5 and TRBJ2-3, with D unresolved. Trimming cost V 4 bases and J 9 bases, with 11 bases left between them. The CDR3 runs to 12 residues. Germline loops: CDR1 LGHNT, CDR2 FRNRAP. The CDR3, as DNA: TGTGCTAGTGGTTCCCCGACATCGACGCAGTATTTT. This encodes CASGSPTSTQYF.

In nucleotides, the CDR3 is TGCGCCAGCAGCTTGGTAGTCGGGACAGACATTGAAGCTTTCTTT. This sequence encodes CASSLVVGTDIEAFF. The chain recombines TRBV5-1 with TRBJ1-1; 7 nucleotides agree with TRBD1. In germline, CDR1 is SGHRS, CDR2 YFSETQ. V shed 0 bases and J 7 bases; nucleotides not matched to a gene: 9. The CDR3 loop spans 15 amino acids.

The V call is TRBV2, the J call TRBJ2-3, with TRBD2 as a possible D gene (5 bases). This CDR3 comprises 12 residues. The V end was cut by 2 bases, the J end by 8 bases, with 8 bases between. Germline V gene data show CDR1 as SNHLY and CDR2 as FYNNEI. CDR3 protein: CASSESSGTQYF. Written as DNA, the CDR3 is TGTGCCAGCAGTGAATCCAGCGGTACGCAGTATTTT. The whole variable domain, remainder taken from reference TRBV2 and TRBJ2-3, is EPEVTQTPSHQVTQMGQEVILRCVPISNHLYFYWYRQILGQKVEFLVSFYNNEISEKSEIFDDQFSVERPDGSNFTLKIRSTKLEDSAMYFCASSESSGTQYFGPGTRLTVL.

The chain carries TRBV9 and TRBJ2-7; D gene uncertain. Germline V gene data show CDR1 as SGDLS and CDR2 as YYNGEE. The CDR3 is 14 residues long. Trimming left V 0 bases short and J 7 bases short, with 14 bases between. The CDR3 DNA sequence: TGTGCCAGCAGCGTAGAATGGGCCTCTGGGGAGCAGTACTTC. Amino acids: CASSVEWASGEQYF.

This chain joins TRBV14 and TRBJ2-7; 12 nucleotides agree with TRBD2. V shed 0 bases, J shed 3 bases, and the junction held 6 bases outside the gene matches. CDR3 length: 17 amino acids. From germline, CDR1 is SGHDN and CDR2 FVKESK. The CDR3 spells CASSQDPLAGGSYEQYF. CDR3 in DNA: TGTGCCAGCAGCCAAGATCCACTAGCGGGAGGAAGCTACGAGCAGTACTTC.

DNA for the CDR3: TGCGCCAGCAGCTCTGGACTAGGGTCCGGGGAGCTGTTTTTT. The encoded protein is CASSSGLGSGELFF. The chain links TRBV5-1 to TRBJ2-2; 7 bases fit TRBD2. Germline CDR1 reads SGHRS; CDR2 reads YFSETQ. V trimming: 3 bases; J trimming: 6 bases; junction bases outside the gene matches: 5. This CDR3 region has 14 residues.

This sequence joins TRBV7-9 and TRBJ2-7; 12 nucleotides match TRBD2. Germline CDR1 is SEHNR and CDR2 is FQNEAQ (reference sequence). The length of the CDR3 is 15 residues. V shed 5 bases, J shed 0 bases, and the junction held 2 bases outside the gene matches. CDR3 nucleotide sequence: TGTGCCAGCAGCGTGGGACTAGCGGGCTCCTACGAGCAGTACTTC. This translates into CASSVGLAGSYEQYF.

This clone was observed once. The rearrangement links TRBV7-3 to TRBJ2-1; 8 nucleotides line up with TRBD1. This CDR3 comprises 16 residues. V shed 6 bases, J shed 7 bases, and the junction held 14 bases outside the gene matches. Germline CDR1 and CDR2: SGHTA and FQGTGA. CDR3 region: CASRQRPGGGWNEQFF. The CDR3 DNA reads as TGTGCCAGCAGACAGAGGCCAGGGGGCGGATGGAATGAGCAGTTCTTC.

This clone was seen a handful of times. This rearrangement joins TRBV6-1 to TRBJ2-7; D possibly corresponds to TRBD1 (6 bases). V was trimmed by 2 bases and J by 2 bases, leaving 10 bases between them. Germline lookup yields CDR1 MNHNS and CDR2 SASEGT. CDR3 length: 14 amino acids. The CDR3 loop reads CASSESGVTYEQYF. CDR3 nucleotide sequence: TGTGCCAGCAGTGAATCAGGGGTGACCTACGAGCAGTACTTC.

The chain has TRBV28 and TRBJ1-2, with 7 bases aligning to TRBD1. Per germline, CDR1 MDHEN and CDR2 SYDVKM. V lost 4 bases to trimming and J lost 5 bases; unmatched junction nucleotides: 10. CDR3 length: 15 residues. This chain's CDR3 is CASSSRGTVKYGYTF. Here the CDR3 DNA reads TGTGCCAGCAGTTCACGTGGGACAGTCAAATATGGCTACACCTTC.

This clone was counted only a few times. The chain links TRBV9 to TRBJ2-7; 10 nucleotides line up with TRBD2. Germline trimming cut 3 bases from V and 0 bases from J; bases unmatched to any gene: 3. The CDR3 covers 15 residues. Germline V CDR1 and CDR2: SGDLS, YYNGEE. The CDR3 sequence: CASSAGLASSYEQYF. CDR3 DNA sequence: TGTGCCAGCAGCGCGGGACTAGCGAGCTCCTACGAGCAGTACTTC.

The CDR3 region is CASSLQNYGYTF. The CDR3 coding sequence is TGTGCCAGCAGCTTGCAAAACTATGGCTACACCTTC. The chain carries TRBV5-8 and TRBJ1-2; D is unresolved. Trimming took off 1 base at V and 2 bases at J, with 3 bases between the two ends. The CDR3 totals 12 residues. Germline V lookup: CDR1 SGHTS, CDR2 YDEGEE.

The rearrangement uses TRBV30 and TRBJ2-7; 8 nucleotides line up with TRBD2. The CDR3 is 14 residues long. V lost 1 base, J lost 4 bases, and 6 bases stayed unmatched. Per the germline V gene, CDR1 is GTSNPN and CDR2 is SVGIG (reference sequence). The CDR3 loop reads CAWSDLAGSYEQYF. CDR3 nucleotide sequence: TGTGCCTGGAGTGACCTAGCGGGCTCTTACGAGCAGTACTTC.

This chain joins TRBV5-5 and TRBJ1-2; 10 nucleotides align to TRBD1. The V gene's germline CDR1 is SGHKS and CDR2 YYEKEE (reference sequence). V was pared by 4 bases and J by 7 bases, with 10 bases of the junction left unmatched. The CDR3 runs to 15 residues. The CDR3: CASSTPGQGEVGYTF. CDR3 sequence (DNA): TGTGCCAGCAGCACCCCCGGACAGGGGGAGGTTGGCTACACCTTC.